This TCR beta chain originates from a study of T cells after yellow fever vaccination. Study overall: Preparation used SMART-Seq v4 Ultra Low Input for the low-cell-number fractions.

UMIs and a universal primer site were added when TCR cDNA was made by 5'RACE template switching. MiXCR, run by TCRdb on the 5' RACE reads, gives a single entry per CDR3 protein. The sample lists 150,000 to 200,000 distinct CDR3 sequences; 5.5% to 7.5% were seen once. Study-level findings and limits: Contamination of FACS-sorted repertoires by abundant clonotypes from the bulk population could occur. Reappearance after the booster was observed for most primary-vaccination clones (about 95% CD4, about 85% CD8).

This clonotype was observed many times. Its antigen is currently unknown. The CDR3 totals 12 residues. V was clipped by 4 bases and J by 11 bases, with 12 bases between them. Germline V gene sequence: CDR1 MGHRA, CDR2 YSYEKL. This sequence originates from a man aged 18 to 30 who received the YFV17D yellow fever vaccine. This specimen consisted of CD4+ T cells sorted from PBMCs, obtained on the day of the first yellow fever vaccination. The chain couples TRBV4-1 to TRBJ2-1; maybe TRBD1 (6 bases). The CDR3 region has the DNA TGCGCCAGCAGCCGGAGCCGGGACAAGCAGTTCTTC. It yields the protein CASSRSRDKQFF.